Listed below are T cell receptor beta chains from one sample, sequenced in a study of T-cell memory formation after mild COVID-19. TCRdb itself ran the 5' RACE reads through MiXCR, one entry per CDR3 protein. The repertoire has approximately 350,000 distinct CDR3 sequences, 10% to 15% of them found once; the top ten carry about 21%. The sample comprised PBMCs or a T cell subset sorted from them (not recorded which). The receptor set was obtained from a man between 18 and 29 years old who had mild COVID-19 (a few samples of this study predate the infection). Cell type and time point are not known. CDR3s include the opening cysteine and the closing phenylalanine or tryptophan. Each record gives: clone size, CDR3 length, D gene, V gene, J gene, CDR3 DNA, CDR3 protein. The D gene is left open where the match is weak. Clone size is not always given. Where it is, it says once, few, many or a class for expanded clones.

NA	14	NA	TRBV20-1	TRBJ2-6	TGCAGTGCTAGGAGGGGTGATGGGGCCAACGTCCTGACTTTC	CSARRGDGANVLTF
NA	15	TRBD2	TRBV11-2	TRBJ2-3	TGTGCCAGCAGCCGACTAGCGGGGCCCACAGATACGCAGTATTTT	CASSRLAGPTDTQYF
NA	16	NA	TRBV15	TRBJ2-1	TGTGCCACCAGCAGAGATAACCGACGAAATAGGAATGAGCAGTTCTTC	CATSRDNRRNRNEQFF
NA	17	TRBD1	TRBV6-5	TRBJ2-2	TGTGCCAGCAGTCCTGGGACAGGCGACTCGAACACCGGGGAGCTGTTTTTT	CASSPGTGDSNTGELFF
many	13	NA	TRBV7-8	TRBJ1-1	TGTGCCAGCAGCACGACCCTTTTGTCTGAAGCTTTCTTT	CASSTTLLSEAFF
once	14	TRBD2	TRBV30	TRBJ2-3	TGTGCCTGGAGTGTAGCGGGGAGCACAGATACGCAGTATTTT	CAWSVAGSTDTQYF
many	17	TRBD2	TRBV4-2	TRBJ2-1	TGTGCCAGCAGCCAAGTCGGGCTAGCGGGGGTAAATAATGAGCAGTTCTTC	CASSQVGLAGVNNEQFF
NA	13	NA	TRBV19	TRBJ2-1	TGTGCCAGTAGAGAGGCTCTCTCTAATGAGCAGTTCTTC	CASREALSNEQFF
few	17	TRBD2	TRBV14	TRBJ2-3	TGTGCCAGCAGCCAGCCTAGCGGGGGGCTTAGCACAGATACGCAGTATTTT	CASSQPSGGLSTDTQYF
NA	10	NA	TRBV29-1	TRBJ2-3	TGCAGCGTCCGCACAGATACGCAGTATTTT	CSVRTDTQYF
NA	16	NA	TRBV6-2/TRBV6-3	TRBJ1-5	TGTGCCAGCAGTAAGTGGGACGGATATAGCAATCAGCCCCAGCATTTT	CASSKWDGYSNQPQHF
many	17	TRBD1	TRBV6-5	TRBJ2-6	TGTGCCAGCAGTTCTACAGGGGTGCGCTCTGGGGCCAACGTCCTGACTTTC	CASSSTGVRSGANVLTF
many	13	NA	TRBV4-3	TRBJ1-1	TGCGCCAGCAGCCAAGATTACGGCACTGAAGCTTTCTTT	CASSQDYGTEAFF
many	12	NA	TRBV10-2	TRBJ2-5	TGCGCCAGCAGTGAAGGGGTGGAGACCCAGTACTTC	CASSEGVETQYF
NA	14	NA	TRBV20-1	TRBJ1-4	TGCAGTATTCCGGCGGGGGTGGGCTTTGAAAAACTGTTTTTT	CSIPAGVGFEKLFF
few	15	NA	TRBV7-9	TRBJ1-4	TGTGCCAGCAGCCCAATTCGGGGGCCCCCTGAAAAACTGTTTTTT	CASSPIRGPPEKLFF
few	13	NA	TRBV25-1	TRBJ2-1	TGTGCCAGCAATCAGGGATGGTACAATGAGCAGTTCTTC	CASNQGWYNEQFF
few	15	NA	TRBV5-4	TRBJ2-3	TGTGCCAGCAGCCCAACAAAAAAGGAACGAGATACGCAGTATTTT	CASSPTKKERDTQYF
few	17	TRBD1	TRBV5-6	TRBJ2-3	TGTGCCAGCAGCTTGTATGCCAGGGGGCTGTACGCAGATACGCAGTATTTT	CASSLYARGLYADTQYF
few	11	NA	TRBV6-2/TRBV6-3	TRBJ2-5	TGTGCCAGCAGTTCAACCGAGACCCAGTACTTC	CASSSTETQYF
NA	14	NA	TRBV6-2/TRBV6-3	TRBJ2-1	TGTGCCAGCAGTCCAAGATTGCACTACAATGAGCAGTTCTTC	CASSPRLHYNEQFF
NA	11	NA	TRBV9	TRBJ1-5	TGTGCCAGCAGCGTTTTTCAGCCCCAGCATTTT	CASSVFQPQHF
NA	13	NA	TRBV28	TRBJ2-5	TGTGCCAGCACGCCAGGCTTTGGGGAGACCCAGTACTTC	CASTPGFGETQYF
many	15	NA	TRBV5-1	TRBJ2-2	TGCGCCAGCAGCCCCTCGGGACCTTCACGAGGGGAGCTGTTTTTT	CASSPSGPSRGELFF
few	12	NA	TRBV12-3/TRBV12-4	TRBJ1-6	TGTGCCAGCAGTTCACAGGGAACAGCCCTCCACTTT	CASSSQGTALHF
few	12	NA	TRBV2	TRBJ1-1	TGTGCCAGCAGTTCGACAGGCACTGAAGCTTTCTTT	CASSSTGTEAFF
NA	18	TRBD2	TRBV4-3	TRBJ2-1	TGCGCCAGCAGCCAAGAGGCACCCTCAGCGGGGGGGTACAATGAGCAGTTCTTC	CASSQEAPSAGGYNEQFF
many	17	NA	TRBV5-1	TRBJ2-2	TGCGCCAGCAGCTTGGTTGCCTCGAACGGACCGAGCGGGGAGCTGTTTTTT	CASSLVASNGPSGELFF
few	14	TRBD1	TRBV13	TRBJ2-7	TGTGCCAGCAGCCTCGACAGGGGGCGCTACGAGCAGTACTTC	CASSLDRGRYEQYF
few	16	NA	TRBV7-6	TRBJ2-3	TGTGCCAGCAGCTTAGGGGTACAGGGCCTCACAGATACGCAGTATTTT	CASSLGVQGLTDTQYF
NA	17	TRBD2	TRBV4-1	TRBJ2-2	TGCGCCAGCAGCCAAGGGCGACTAGCCGTGAACACCGGGGAGCTGTTTTTT	CASSQGRLAVNTGELFF
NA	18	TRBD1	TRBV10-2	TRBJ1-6	TGCGCCACCCGCCGAGGGACAGGGGCCCAGTGGGCTAATTCACCCCTCCACTTT	CATRRGTGAQWANSPLHF
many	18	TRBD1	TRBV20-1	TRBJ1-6	TGCAGTGCTAGAGATTACAGGGGCTTGAGCTCCTATAATTCACCCCTCCACTTT	CSARDYRGLSSYNSPLHF